This T cell receptor beta chain is from a study of response to subunit inactivated influenza vaccine. From the RT-PCR reads, TCRdb called clonotypes with MiXCR, one entry per CDR3 protein. The table has about 700,000 distinct CDR3 sequences, 15% to 18% seen once. Germline V gene sequence: CDR1 DFQATT, CDR2 SNEGSKA (reference sequence). The ends were cut back, 1 base at V and 5 bases at J, with 11 bases in the middle. This CDR3 spans 13 amino acids. General observations from the study: Few new T cells, the authors suggested, are recruited by each seasonal influenza vaccination.

This clonotype occurred a few times. Its antigen is still unknown. The source was PBMCs from blood, collected roughly 12 days after vaccination. The origin of this receptor is a man aged 45 to 65 who received an inactivated influenza vaccine. The J gene is TRBJ2-5, the V gene TRBV20-1; D remains unclear. The CDR3 nucleotides are TGCAGTGCTAGAGTCGTTAGTTGGGAGACCCAGTACTTC. As protein: CSARVVSWETQYF.